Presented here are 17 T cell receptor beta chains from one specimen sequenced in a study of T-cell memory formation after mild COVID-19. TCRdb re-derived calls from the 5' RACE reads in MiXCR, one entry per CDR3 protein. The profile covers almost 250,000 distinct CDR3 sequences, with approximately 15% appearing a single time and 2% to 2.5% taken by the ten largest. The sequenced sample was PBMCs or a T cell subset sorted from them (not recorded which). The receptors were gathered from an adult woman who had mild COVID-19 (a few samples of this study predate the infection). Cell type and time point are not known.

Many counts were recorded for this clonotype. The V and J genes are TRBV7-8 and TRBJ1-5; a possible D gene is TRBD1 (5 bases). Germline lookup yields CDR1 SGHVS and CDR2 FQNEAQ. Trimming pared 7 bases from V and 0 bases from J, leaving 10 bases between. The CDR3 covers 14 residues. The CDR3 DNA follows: TGTGCCAGCAAACTGGGACCTAGCAATCAGCCCCAGCATTTT. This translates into CASKLGPSNQPQHF.

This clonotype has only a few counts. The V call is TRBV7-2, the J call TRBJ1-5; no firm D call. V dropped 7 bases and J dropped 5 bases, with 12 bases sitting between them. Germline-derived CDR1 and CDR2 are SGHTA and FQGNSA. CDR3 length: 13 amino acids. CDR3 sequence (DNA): TGTGCCAGCACCTCTACACCACATCAGCCCCAGCATTTT. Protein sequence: CASTSTPHQPQHF.

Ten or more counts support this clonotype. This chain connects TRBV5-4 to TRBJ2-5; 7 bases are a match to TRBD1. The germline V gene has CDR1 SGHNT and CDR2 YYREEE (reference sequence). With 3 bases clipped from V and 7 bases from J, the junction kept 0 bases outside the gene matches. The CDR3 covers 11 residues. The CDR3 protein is CASSYRGTQYF. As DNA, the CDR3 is TGTGCCAGCAGCTACAGGGGGACCCAGTACTTC.

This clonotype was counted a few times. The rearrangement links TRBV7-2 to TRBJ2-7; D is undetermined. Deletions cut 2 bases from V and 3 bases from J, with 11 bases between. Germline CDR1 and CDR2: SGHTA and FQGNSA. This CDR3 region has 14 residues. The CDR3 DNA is TGTGCCAGCAGCTTAAATCCGGGTTTCTACGAGCAGTACTTC. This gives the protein CASSLNPGFYEQYF.

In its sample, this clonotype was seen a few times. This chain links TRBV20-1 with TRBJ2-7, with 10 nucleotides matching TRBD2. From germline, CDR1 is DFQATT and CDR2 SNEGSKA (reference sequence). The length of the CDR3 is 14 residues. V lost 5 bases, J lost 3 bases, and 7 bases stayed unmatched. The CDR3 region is CSAQGGLASYEQYF. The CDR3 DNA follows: TGCAGTGCTCAGGGGGGACTAGCGAGCTACGAGCAGTACTTC.

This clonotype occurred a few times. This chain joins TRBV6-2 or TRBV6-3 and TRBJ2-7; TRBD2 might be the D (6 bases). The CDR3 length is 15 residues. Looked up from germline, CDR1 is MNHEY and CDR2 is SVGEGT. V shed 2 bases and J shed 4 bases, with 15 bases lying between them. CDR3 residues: CASSYGGVLEYEQYF. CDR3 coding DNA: TGTGCCAGCAGTTACGGAGGGGTGCTTGAGTACGAGCAGTACTTC.

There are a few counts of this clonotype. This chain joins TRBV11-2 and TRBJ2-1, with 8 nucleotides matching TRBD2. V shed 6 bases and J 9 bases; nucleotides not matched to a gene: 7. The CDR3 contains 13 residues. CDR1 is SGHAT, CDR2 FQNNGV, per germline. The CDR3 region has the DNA TGTGCCAGCAGTGCCGGGACTAGGGGTGAGCAGTTCTTC. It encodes CASSAGTRGEQFF.

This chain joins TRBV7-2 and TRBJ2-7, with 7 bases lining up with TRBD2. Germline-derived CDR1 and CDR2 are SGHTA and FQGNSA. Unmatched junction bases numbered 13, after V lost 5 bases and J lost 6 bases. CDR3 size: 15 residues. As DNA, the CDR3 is TGTGCCAGCAGCCCACCGGGCGGGAGTCCCAGCGAGCAGTACTTC. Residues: CASSPPGGSPSEQYF.

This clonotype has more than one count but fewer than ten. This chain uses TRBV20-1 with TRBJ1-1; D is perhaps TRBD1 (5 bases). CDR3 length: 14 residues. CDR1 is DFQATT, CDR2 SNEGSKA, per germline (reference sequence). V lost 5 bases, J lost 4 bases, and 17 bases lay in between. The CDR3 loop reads CSASGAGVSTEAFF. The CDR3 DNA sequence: TGCAGTGCTTCTGGGGCCGGGGTGAGCACTGAAGCTTTCTTT.

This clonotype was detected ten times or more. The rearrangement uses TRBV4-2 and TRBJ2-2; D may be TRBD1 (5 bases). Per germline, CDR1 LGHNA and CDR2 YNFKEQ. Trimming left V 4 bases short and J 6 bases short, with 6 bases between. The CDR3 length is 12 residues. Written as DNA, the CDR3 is TGTGCCAGCAGCCCAGGGCCCGGGGAGCTGTTTTTT. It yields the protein CASSPGPGELFF.

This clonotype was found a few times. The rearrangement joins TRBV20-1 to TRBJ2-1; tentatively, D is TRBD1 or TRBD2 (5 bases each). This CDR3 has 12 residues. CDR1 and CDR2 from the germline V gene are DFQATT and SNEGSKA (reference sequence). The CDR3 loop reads CSSPGHYNEQFF. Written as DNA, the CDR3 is TGCAGCTCTCCGGGGCACTACAATGAGCAGTTCTTC.

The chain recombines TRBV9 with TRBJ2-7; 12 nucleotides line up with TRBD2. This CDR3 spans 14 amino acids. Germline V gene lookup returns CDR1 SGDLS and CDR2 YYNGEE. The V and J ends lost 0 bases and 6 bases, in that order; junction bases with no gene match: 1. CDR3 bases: TGTGCCAGCAGCGTAGTACTAGCGGGGGGCGAGCAGTACTTC. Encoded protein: CASSVVLAGGEQYF.

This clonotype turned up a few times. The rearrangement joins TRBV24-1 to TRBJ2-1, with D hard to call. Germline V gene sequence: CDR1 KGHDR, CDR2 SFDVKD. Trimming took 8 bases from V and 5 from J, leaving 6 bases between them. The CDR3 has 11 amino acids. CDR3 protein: CATKSHNEQFF. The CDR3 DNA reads TGTGCCACCAAGTCCCACAATGAGCAGTTCTTC.

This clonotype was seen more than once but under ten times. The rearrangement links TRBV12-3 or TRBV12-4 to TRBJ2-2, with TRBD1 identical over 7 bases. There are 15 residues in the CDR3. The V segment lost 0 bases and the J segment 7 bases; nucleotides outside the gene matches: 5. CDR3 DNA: TGTGCCAGCAGTTTAGCGCTAGGGGGCAGCGGGGAGCTGTTTTTT. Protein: CASSLALGGSGELFF.

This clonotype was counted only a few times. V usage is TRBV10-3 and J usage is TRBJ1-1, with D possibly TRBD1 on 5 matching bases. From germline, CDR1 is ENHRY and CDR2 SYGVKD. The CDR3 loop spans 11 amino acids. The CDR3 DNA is TGTCCCTGGAAGGTATCGAGGGGAGCTTTCTTT. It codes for CPWKVSRGAFF.

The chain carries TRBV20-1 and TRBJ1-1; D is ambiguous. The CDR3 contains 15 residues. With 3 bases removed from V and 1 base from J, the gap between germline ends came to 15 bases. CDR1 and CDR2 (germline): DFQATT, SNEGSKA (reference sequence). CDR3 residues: CSASSGLWGNTEAFF. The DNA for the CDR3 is TGCAGTGCTAGTAGTGGTCTTTGGGGGAACACTGAAGCTTTCTTT.

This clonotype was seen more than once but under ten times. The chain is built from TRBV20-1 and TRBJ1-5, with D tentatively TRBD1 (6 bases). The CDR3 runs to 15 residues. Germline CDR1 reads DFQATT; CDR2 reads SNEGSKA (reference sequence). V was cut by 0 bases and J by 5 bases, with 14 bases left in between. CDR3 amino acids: CSARDRGQYDQPQHF. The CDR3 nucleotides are TGCAGTGCTAGAGATCGGGGGCAGTATGATCAGCCCCAGCATTTT.